This is a list of T cell receptor beta chains from one sample in a study of Graves' ophthalmopathy and Graves' hyperthyroidism. MiXCR was run by TCRdb on the multiplex PCR reads, yielding one entry per CDR3 protein. This table has 500,000 to 700,000 distinct CDR3 sequences, about 24% appearing once. The sequenced sample consisted of peripheral blood. Source of these receptors: a woman under 30 with stable Graves' hyperthyroidism. Some clones in this sample may be carry-over from other donors' samples. The CDR3 runs from the conserved cysteine through the conserved F or W. Each record gives: V gene, J gene, clone size, D gene, CDR3 protein, CDR3 DNA. A D gene is named only where the DNA matches it firmly. Clone size, where shown, is once, few, many, or a class for clones that have expanded.

v_gene: TRBV12-3/TRBV12-4
j_gene: TRBJ2-5
abundance: -
d_gene: TRBD1
CDR3aa: CASSLGQGSGYQETQYF
CDR3nt: TGTGCCAGCAGTTTGGGACAGGGAAGCGGGTACCAAGAGACCCAGTACTTC

v_gene: TRBV6-1
j_gene: TRBJ1-1
abundance: many
d_gene: -
CDR3aa: CASRRNKAFF
CDR3nt: TGTGCCAGCAGGAGAAACAAAGCTTTCTTT

v_gene: TRBV12-3/TRBV12-4
j_gene: TRBJ2-2
abundance: many
d_gene: -
CDR3aa: CASSPTGFFTGELFF
CDR3nt: TGTGCCAGCAGTCCTACAGGGTTTTTCACCGGGGAGCTGTTTTTT

v_gene: TRBV20-1
j_gene: TRBJ1-2
abundance: many
d_gene: TRBD1
CDR3aa: CSARDWTGAGYGGYTF
CDR3nt: TGCAGTGCTAGAGACTGGACAGGGGCTGGGTATGGTGGCTACACCTTC

v_gene: TRBV3-1
j_gene: TRBJ1-3
abundance: -
d_gene: -
CDR3aa: CASSQDWGTGNTIYF
CDR3nt: TGTGCCAGCAGCCAAGATTGGGGGACTGGAAACACCATATATTTT

v_gene: TRBV6-5
j_gene: TRBJ2-7
abundance: many
d_gene: TRBD1
CDR3aa: CASKFRTGVLGEQYF
CDR3nt: TGTGCCAGCAAGTTCCGGACAGGGGTTTTAGGCGAGCAGTACTTC

v_gene: TRBV13
j_gene: TRBJ2-2
abundance: many
d_gene: -
CDR3aa: CASSLGGDRTGELFF
CDR3nt: TGTGCCAGCAGCTTAGGAGGGGATCGCACCGGGGAGCTGTTTTTT

v_gene: TRBV28
j_gene: TRBJ1-5
abundance: many
d_gene: -
CDR3aa: CASSPHRAGQPQHF
CDR3nt: TGTGCCAGCAGTCCGCACAGGGCTGGTCAGCCCCAGCATTTT

v_gene: TRBV6-1
j_gene: TRBJ2-5
abundance: many
d_gene: -
CDR3aa: CASSENLHGTQYF
CDR3nt: TGTGCCAGCAGTGAGAATCTCCATGGGACCCAGTACTTC

v_gene: TRBV28
j_gene: TRBJ1-5
abundance: -
d_gene: -
CDR3aa: CASSFSRVGQPQHF
CDR3nt: TGTGCCAGCAGTTTCTCCAGGGTCGGTCAGCCCCAGCATTTT

v_gene: TRBV7-2
j_gene: TRBJ1-6
abundance: -
d_gene: -
CDR3aa: CASSPLGANSPLHF
CDR3nt: TGTGCCAGCAGCCCCTTAGGGGCTAATTCACCCCTCCACTTT

v_gene: TRBV28
j_gene: TRBJ1-1
abundance: many
d_gene: -
CDR3aa: CASSPGGDLVDDVAFF
CDR3nt: TGTGCCAGCAGTCCCGGGGGCGACCTAGTGGACGACGTAGCTTTCTTT

v_gene: TRBV28
j_gene: TRBJ1-6
abundance: -
d_gene: -
CDR3aa: CASRTGAHSPLHF
CDR3nt: TGTGCCAGCAGGACAGGAGCCCATTCACCCCTCCACTTT

v_gene: TRBV9
j_gene: TRBJ1-5
abundance: many
d_gene: -
CDR3aa: CASSVVSPLTRSNQPQHF
CDR3nt: TGTGCCAGCAGCGTAGTGAGCCCTTTAACCAGGAGCAATCAGCCCCAGCATTTT

v_gene: TRBV11-2
j_gene: TRBJ2-7
abundance: -
d_gene: TRBD1
CDR3aa: CASSLSQGASEQYF
CDR3nt: TGTGCCAGCAGCTTATCTCAGGGGGCGAGCGAGCAGTACTTC

v_gene: TRBV11-2
j_gene: TRBJ1-3
abundance: -
d_gene: -
CDR3aa: CASSSFFGEPSGNTIYF
CDR3nt: TGTGCCAGCAGCTCTTTTTTTGGTGAGCCCTCTGGAAACACCATATATTTT

v_gene: TRBV12-3/TRBV12-4
j_gene: TRBJ2-7
abundance: many
d_gene: -
CDR3aa: CASSPRDTPWLQYF
CDR3nt: TGTGCCAGCAGTCCCCGGGACACTCCCTGGTTGCAGTACTTC

v_gene: TRBV20-1
j_gene: TRBJ1-2
abundance: -
d_gene: -
CDR3aa: CSAKKAGENYGYTF
CDR3nt: TGCAGTGCCAAGAAGGCAGGGGAAAACTATGGCTACACCTTC

v_gene: TRBV12-5
j_gene: TRBJ1-2
abundance: -
d_gene: TRBD1
CDR3aa: CASGLGDRPSF
CDR3nt: TGTGCTAGTGGTTTGGGGGACAGACCTTCCTTC

v_gene: TRBV19
j_gene: TRBJ2-7
abundance: many
d_gene: TRBD2
CDR3aa: CASSITSGSPHYEQYF
CDR3nt: TGTGCCAGTAGTATAACTAGCGGGAGTCCCCACTACGAGCAGTACTTC

v_gene: TRBV7-2
j_gene: TRBJ1-6
abundance: many
d_gene: TRBD1
CDR3aa: CASSPGGTGGTNSPLHF
CDR3nt: TGTGCCAGCAGCCCGGGCGGGACAGGGGGAACGAATTCACCCCTCCACTTT

v_gene: TRBV6-1
j_gene: TRBJ2-2
abundance: many
d_gene: -
CDR3aa: CASSEPTGTNTGELFF
CDR3nt: TGTGCCAGCAGTGAACCAACAGGGACGAACACCGGGGAGCTGTTTTTT

v_gene: TRBV19
j_gene: TRBJ2-7
abundance: -
d_gene: -
CDR3aa: CASSIGRIYEQYF
CDR3nt: TGTGCCAGTAGTATAGGGCGGATCTACGAGCAGTACTTC

v_gene: TRBV14
j_gene: TRBJ2-2
abundance: few
d_gene: -
CDR3aa: CASSPIYDRPTGELFF
CDR3nt: TGTGCCAGCAGCCCCATATATGACAGGCCAACCGGGGAGCTGTTTTTT

v_gene: TRBV12-3/TRBV12-4
j_gene: TRBJ2-5
abundance: -
d_gene: TRBD2
CDR3aa: CASSAPLGTSGGPKTQYF
CDR3nt: TGTGCCAGCAGTGCCCCCCTTGGGACTAGCGGGGGGCCCAAGACCCAGTACTTC

v_gene: TRBV6-2/TRBV6-3
j_gene: TRBJ1-5
abundance: many
d_gene: -
CDR3aa: CASSYASDRYQPQHF
CDR3nt: TGTGCCAGCAGTTACGCATCTGACAGGTATCAGCCCCAGCATTTT

v_gene: TRBV12-3/TRBV12-4
j_gene: TRBJ1-1
abundance: -
d_gene: -
CDR3aa: CASSLAETTEAFF
CDR3nt: TGTGCCAGCAGCCTGGCGGAGACCACTGAAGCTTTCTTT

v_gene: TRBV29-1
j_gene: TRBJ1-5
abundance: -
d_gene: -
CDR3aa: CSVSWTGSQPQHF
CDR3nt: TGCAGCGTTTCCTGGACGGGGAGTCAGCCCCAGCATTTT

v_gene: TRBV13
j_gene: TRBJ2-5
abundance: many
d_gene: -
CDR3aa: CASSTTGGETQYF
CDR3nt: TGTGCCAGCAGTACTACAGGAGGAGAGACCCAGTACTTC

v_gene: TRBV6-1
j_gene: TRBJ1-5
abundance: many
d_gene: TRBD1
CDR3aa: CASSEGDREIRPQHF
CDR3nt: TGTGCCAGCAGTGAAGGGGACAGAGAGATCAGGCCCCAGCATTTT

v_gene: TRBV7-3
j_gene: TRBJ2-4
abundance: -
d_gene: TRBD1
CDR3aa: CASSSSTGGAKNIKYF
CDR3nt: TGTGCCAGCAGCTCTTCGACAGGGGGAGCCAAAAACATTAAGTACTTC

v_gene: TRBV30
j_gene: TRBJ2-6
abundance: -
d_gene: -
CDR3aa: CAVPPGGLRSGANVLTF
CDR3nt: TGTGCCGTCCCGCCCGGGGGCTTGAGATCTGGGGCCAACGTCCTGACTTTC

v_gene: TRBV2
j_gene: TRBJ2-7
abundance: few
d_gene: -
CDR3aa: CASSKSKGREQYF
CDR3nt: TGTGCCAGCAGCAAATCTAAGGGGAGGGAGCAGTACTTC

v_gene: TRBV19
j_gene: TRBJ1-1
abundance: many
d_gene: -
CDR3aa: CASSPRQGWGNTEAFF
CDR3nt: TGTGCCAGTAGTCCCCGTCAAGGGTGGGGGAACACTGAAGCTTTCTTT

v_gene: TRBV27
j_gene: TRBJ2-7
abundance: -
d_gene: -
CDR3aa: CASSLKVQGLRAYEQYF
CDR3nt: TGTGCCAGCAGTTTAAAGGTGCAGGGTCTGCGCGCTTACGAGCAGTACTTC

v_gene: TRBV6-1
j_gene: TRBJ2-5
abundance: once
d_gene: TRBD1
CDR3aa: CASSPGQGIETQYF
CDR3nt: TGTGCCAGCAGCCCGGGACAGGGTATAGAGACCCAGTACTTC

v_gene: TRBV6-2/TRBV6-3
j_gene: TRBJ1-1
abundance: many
d_gene: -
CDR3aa: CASSYKGDTEAFF
CDR3nt: TGTGCCAGCAGTTACAAAGGGGACACTGAAGCTTTCTTT

v_gene: TRBV20-1
j_gene: TRBJ1-1
abundance: -
d_gene: -
CDR3aa: CSARWFYEENTEAFF
CDR3nt: TGCAGTGCTAGGTGGTTTTACGAGGAGAACACTGAAGCTTTCTTT

v_gene: TRBV7-8
j_gene: TRBJ1-6
abundance: many
d_gene: -
CDR3aa: CASSLATGTTGSPLHF
CDR3nt: TGTGCCAGCAGCTTAGCTACAGGGACCACTGGCTCACCCCTCCACTTT

v_gene: TRBV29-1
j_gene: TRBJ2-7
abundance: many
d_gene: -
CDR3aa: CSVVPDGAAQYF
CDR3nt: TGCAGCGTTGTTCCCGACGGCGCAGCGCAGTACTTC

v_gene: TRBV5-6
j_gene: TRBJ2-5
abundance: many
d_gene: -
CDR3aa: CASSLLIFSETQYF
CDR3nt: TGTGCCAGCAGCTTGTTAATTTTTTCCGAGACCCAGTACTTC

v_gene: TRBV20-1
j_gene: TRBJ2-2
abundance: -
d_gene: -
CDR3aa: CSANSGGELFF
CDR3nt: TGCAGTGCCAACTCGGGGGGGGAGCTGTTTTTT

v_gene: TRBV29-1
j_gene: TRBJ2-5
abundance: -
d_gene: -
CDR3aa: CSVVTGEEGETQYF
CDR3nt: TGCAGCGTTGTTACCGGGGAGGAAGGAGAGACCCAGTACTTC

v_gene: TRBV20-1
j_gene: TRBJ1-5
abundance: -
d_gene: -
CDR3aa: CSARRGSPFEPQHF
CDR3nt: TGCAGTGCTAGAAGAGGCAGCCCTTTTGAGCCCCAGCATTTT

v_gene: TRBV6-1
j_gene: TRBJ1-3
abundance: -
d_gene: -
CDR3aa: CASRGYSGNTIYF
CDR3nt: TGTGCCAGCCGAGGATACTCTGGAAACACCATATATTTT

v_gene: TRBV5-1
j_gene: TRBJ2-2
abundance: -
d_gene: TRBD2
CDR3aa: CASSLLAGGSNTGELFF
CDR3nt: TGCGCCAGCAGCCTCTTAGCGGGAGGGTCGAACACCGGGGAGCTGTTTTTT

v_gene: TRBV7-7
j_gene: TRBJ1-1
abundance: many
d_gene: -
CDR3aa: CASSSGRQSPEAFF
CDR3nt: TGTGCTAGCAGTTCGGGACGGCAGTCGCCTGAAGCTTTCTTT

v_gene: TRBV6-1
j_gene: TRBJ1-6
abundance: many
d_gene: TRBD1
CDR3aa: CTSRSGQGNSPLHF
CDR3nt: TGTACCAGCAGATCGGGACAGGGTAATTCACCCCTCCACTTT

v_gene: TRBV6-5
j_gene: TRBJ2-5
abundance: many
d_gene: -
CDR3aa: CASSYWGKETQYF
CDR3nt: TGTGCCAGCAGTTACTGGGGGAAAGAGACCCAGTACTTC

v_gene: TRBV13
j_gene: TRBJ1-1
abundance: many
d_gene: -
CDR3aa: CASSLPPSFVAEAFF
CDR3nt: TGTGCCAGCAGCTTACCCCCTTCGTTTGTGGCTGAAGCTTTCTTT

v_gene: TRBV9
j_gene: TRBJ1-1
abundance: few
d_gene: -
CDR3aa: CASSGNRITEAFF
CDR3nt: TGTGCCAGCAGCGGAAACAGGATCACTGAAGCTTTCTTT

v_gene: TRBV28
j_gene: TRBJ1-5
abundance: many
d_gene: TRBD1
CDR3aa: CASSLQQGVQPQHF
CDR3nt: TGTGCCAGCAGTTTGCAACAGGGGGTTCAGCCCCAGCATTTT

v_gene: TRBV6-1
j_gene: TRBJ2-2
abundance: many
d_gene: -
CDR3aa: CASSGGPHTGELFF
CDR3nt: TGTGCCAGCAGTGGCGGACCTCACACCGGGGAGCTGTTTTTT